These 32 T cell receptor beta chains were sequenced from one sample in a study of CD8+CD57+ T cells in acquired aplastic anemia (dated by TCRdb to the late 2010s). The instrument was an Illumina HiSeq 2000. Genomic DNA served as template for TCR beta VDJ combination and CDR3 sequence profiling. In-frame beta chains were kept once TCRdb had trimmed the public reads at Q25 with fastp and called clones with MiXCR. Merged by CDR3 protein, the rows form single entries marked with the most common genes and DNA. For this sample the table gives some 280,000 distinct CDR3 sequences, of which approximately 56% were detected only once. The ten largest clonotypes hold roughly 8% of the sample. The sample was sorted CD4+, CD8+, or CD8+CD57+ T cells (not recorded which) from PBMCs. The receptors stem from a human donor with severe aplastic anemia or a healthy control (not recorded which).

This clonotype was counted a single time. V usage is TRBV9 and J usage is TRBJ2-5; 7 nucleotides match TRBD1. Germline CDR1 reads SGDLS; CDR2 reads YYNGEE. This CDR3 is 13 amino acids long. Trimming cost V 7 bases and J 2 bases; bases outside gene matches: 5. CDR3 nucleotides: TGTGCCAGCTTTACAGGGGAACAAGAGACCCAGTACTTC. Translated, it gives CASFTGEQETQYF.

This chain connects TRBV7-8 to TRBJ2-7, with D unresolved. The germline V and J ends were trimmed by 5 bases and 0 bases, with 5 bases remaining between them. The CDR3 is made up of 12 amino acids. The germline CDR1 and CDR2 sequences are SGHVS and FQNEAQ. The CDR3 loop reads CASSGSSYEQYF. In nucleotides, the CDR3 is TGTGCCAGCAGCGGCAGCTCCTACGAGCAGTACTTC.

Many counts were recorded for this clonotype. The chain uses TRBV20-1 and TRBJ1-2; no firm D call. CDR1 is DFQATT and CDR2 is SNEGSKA in the germline V gene (reference sequence). Trimming shortened V by 1 base and J by 1 base, and 19 bases separated the two germline ends. CDR3 size: 17 residues. CDR3 sequence reads: CSARVFTPGRINYGYTF. In DNA, the CDR3 is TGCAGTGCTAGAGTATTCACCCCCGGCAGGATTAACTATGGCTACACCTTC.

V is TRBV24-1 and J is TRBJ2-6; D possibly corresponds to TRBD1 (8 bases). This CDR3 is 17 amino acids long. V lost 5 bases to trimming and J lost 4 bases, with 17 bases between them. CDR1 is KGHDR, CDR2 SFDVKD, per germline. The CDR3 spells CATSGTGGGSGANVLTF. The CDR3 DNA reads as TGTGCCACCAGTGGAACAGGGGGGGGGAGCGGGGCCAACGTCCTGACTTTC.

The table lists this clonotype with many counts. This rearrangement joins TRBV11-1 to TRBJ2-5; 9 bases fit TRBD2. V lost 5 bases to trimming and J lost 1 base; unmatched junction nucleotides: 5. Germline assignment: CDR1 SGHAT and CDR2 FQDESV (reference sequence). CDR3 length: 15 residues. The CDR3 here is CASSHSGGLQETQYF. The CDR3 bases are TGTGCCAGCAGCCATAGCGGGGGCCTCCAAGAGACCCAGTACTTC.

There are many counts of this clonotype. The V call is TRBV20-1, the J call TRBJ2-1; the match to TRBD2 covers 15 bases. V dropped 6 bases and J dropped 3; count of bases not matched to a gene: 9. CDR1 is DFQATT and CDR2 is SNEGSKA in the germline V gene (reference sequence). CDR3 length: 17 amino acids. CDR3 residues: CSARTSGGAQLYNEQFF. DNA for the CDR3: TGCAGTGCGCGGACTAGCGGGGGGGCGCAGCTCTACAATGAGCAGTTCTTC.

The chain carries TRBV19 and TRBJ1-5; D gene uncertain. Germline loops: CDR1 LNHDA, CDR2 SQIVND (reference sequence). This CDR3 is built from 14 residues. Trimming removed 5 bases from V and 4 bases from J, with 12 bases in between. In DNA, the CDR3 is TGTGCCAGTAGTCTTGGACGGGGTAATCAGCCCCAGCATTTT. This translates into CASSLGRGNQPQHF. Looking up the rest from reference TRBV19 and TRBJ1-5 gives the full variable domain: DGGITQSPKYLFRKEGQNVTLSCEQNLNHDAMYWYRQDPGQGLRLIYYSQIVNDFQKGDIAEGYSVSREKKESFPLTVTSAQKNPTAFYLCASSLGRGNQPQHFGDGTRLSIL.

The sample holds many counts of this clonotype. The chain couples TRBV6-2 or TRBV6-3 to TRBJ2-7; the D gene is possibly TRBD2 (6 bases). This CDR3 comprises 14 residues. The ends were cut back, 5 bases at V and 1 base at J, with 12 bases in the middle. Looked up from germline, CDR1 is MNHEY and CDR2 is SVGEGT. The CDR3 reads CASSQLSGSYEQYF. The CDR3 nucleotides are TGTGCCAGCAGTCAACTTAGCGGATCCTACGAGCAGTACTTC.

The chain links TRBV7-9 to TRBJ1-2; 10 bases are shared with TRBD1. The CDR3 is 14 amino acids. Germline V CDR1 and CDR2: SEHNR, FQNEAQ (reference sequence). The CDR3 nucleotides read TGTGGGAGCAGCTCAGACAGGGGGCTGTATGGCTACACCTTC. Its protein product is CGSSSDRGLYGYTF. The complete variable domain, with remaining parts taken from reference TRBV7-9 and TRBJ1-2, reads DTGVSQNPRHKITKRGQNVTFRCDPISEHNRLYWYRQTLGQGPEFLTYFQNEAQLEKSRLLSDRFSAERPKGSFSTLEIQRTEQGDSAMYLCGSSSDRGLYGYTFGSGTRLTVV.

V gene TRBV27 combines with J gene TRBJ1-4; D unclear. Germline V gene sequence: CDR1 MNHEY, CDR2 SMNVEV (reference sequence). This CDR3 is built from 14 residues. Trimming took 3 bases from V and 4 from J, leaving 9 bases between them. The CDR3 DNA reads TGTGCCAGCAGTTTTGGCCAGCATAATGAAAAACTGTTTTTT. Translating gives CASSFGQHNEKLFF.

This clonotype was seen many times. The chain uses TRBV5-5 and TRBJ2-3; D not resolved. Trimming left V 2 bases short and J 4 bases short, with 5 bases between. From germline, CDR1 is SGHKS and CDR2 YYEKEE (reference sequence). The CDR3 covers 12 residues. Here the CDR3 reads CASSFSPDTQYF. The CDR3 DNA follows: TGTGCCAGCAGCTTTTCACCAGATACGCAGTATTTT.

This clonotype occurred once. The DNA of the CDR3 is TGCAGTGCTAGAGATGCAGGGGATAATTCACCCCTCCACTTT. Protein product: CSARDAGDNSPLHF. This chain uses TRBV20-1 with TRBJ1-6; D possibly corresponds to TRBD1 (6 bases). This CDR3 region has 14 residues. Germline assignment: CDR1 DFQATT and CDR2 SNEGSKA (reference sequence). The V end lost 0 bases, the J end lost 5 bases, and 8 bases lay between the germline ends.

This clonotype appeared many times. This rearrangement joins TRBV19 to TRBJ2-5, with 7 bases identical to TRBD1. The germline gives CDR1 LNHDA, CDR2 SQIVND (reference sequence). V dropped 0 bases and J dropped 5; count of bases not matched to a gene: 12. The CDR3 extends over 17 amino acids. As DNA, the CDR3 is TGTGCCAGTAGTATAGAAGGTGCACAGGGGAAGAGGGAGACCCAGTACTTC. Amino acids: CASSIEGAQGKRETQYF. The full variable domain, in which reference TRBV19 and TRBJ2-5 provide the parts outside the CDR3, is DGGITQSPKYLFRKEGQNVTLSCEQNLNHDAMYWYRQDPGQGLRLIYYSQIVNDFQKGDIAEGYSVSREKKESFPLTVTSAQKNPTAFYLCASSIEGAQGKRETQYFGPGTRLLVL.

This clonotype was detected ten times or more. The chain employs TRBV6-9 and TRBJ2-7; D is possibly TRBD2 (6 bases). The CDR3 consists of 15 residues. Germline V gene data show CDR1 as MNHGY and CDR2 as SVAAGI. Trimming pared 2 bases from V and 2 bases from J, leaving 13 bases between. CDR3 sequence (DNA): TGTGCCAGCAGTTATAGAGGAGGGAATACCTACGAGCAGTACTTC. This codes for CASSYRGGNTYEQYF.

Many counts were recorded for this clonotype. The chain recombines TRBV19 with TRBJ2-7; D is unclear. Germline V gene data show CDR1 as LNHDA and CDR2 as SQIVND (reference sequence). The CDR3 length is 12 residues. Deletions cut 9 bases from V and 2 bases from J, with 11 bases between. The CDR3 region is CASSDMTYEQYF. The CDR3, as DNA: TGTGCCAGCTCCGACATGACCTACGAGCAGTACTTC.

This chain links TRBV20-1 with TRBJ2-7, with D unclear. V lost 3 bases, J lost 6 bases, and 9 bases lay in between. Germline CDR1 DFQATT, CDR2 SNEGSKA (reference sequence). This CDR3 contains 11 residues. CDR3 in amino acids: CSARAALEQYF. CDR3 nucleotides: TGCAGTGCTAGGGCAGCTCTCGAGCAGTACTTC.

Ten or more counts support this clonotype. V is TRBV11-2 and J is TRBJ2-3, with 7 bases aligning to TRBD1. CDR1 and CDR2 (germline): SGHAT, FQNNGV. V was pared by 3 bases and J by 3 bases, with 15 bases of the junction left unmatched. The CDR3 consists of 18 residues. The CDR3 sequence: CASSLGQIATFITDTQYF. The CDR3 DNA reads TGTGCCAGCAGCTTGGGACAGATCGCTACGTTCATAACAGATACGCAGTATTTT. The full variable domain, in which reference TRBV11-2 and TRBJ2-3 provide the parts outside the CDR3, is EAGVAQSPRYKIIEKRQSVAFWCNPISGHATLYWYQQILGQGPKLLIQFQNNGVVDDSQLPKDRFSAERLKGVDSTLKIQPAKLEDSAVYLCASSLGQIATFITDTQYFGPGTRLTVL.

The table lists this clonotype with a few counts. The rearrangement uses TRBV10-3 and TRBJ2-3; possible D gene TRBD2, 5 bases. The CDR3 covers 13 residues. Trimming cost V 3 bases and J 4 bases, with 8 bases left between them. Germline assignment: CDR1 ENHRY and CDR2 SYGVKD. The CDR3 sequence is CAISDDYADTQYF. The DNA of the CDR3 is TGTGCCATCAGTGATGACTATGCAGATACGCAGTATTTT.

This clonotype was detected many times. This rearrangement joins TRBV12-3 or TRBV12-4 to TRBJ1-4; weak D call: TRBD1 (5 bases). Trimming took 10 bases from V and 7 from J, leaving 25 bases between them. CDR3 size: 16 residues. CDR3 loop: CATALSSGGSGEKLFF. CDR3 sequence (DNA): TGTGCCACCGCGCTGTCATCCGGGGGATCGGGTGAAAAACTGTTTTTT.

This clonotype has ten or more counts. This rearrangement joins TRBV6-5 to TRBJ2-5, with 9 bases lining up with TRBD1. Germline loops: CDR1 MNHEY, CDR2 SVGAGI. The CDR3 extends over 21 amino acids. V dropped 2 bases and J dropped 2; count of bases not matched to a gene: 21. The CDR3 DNA sequence: TGTGCCAGCAGTTACGGAAAGGGACAGGGACTTTTGAGGGCGGTTCAAGAGACCCAGTACTTC. It codes for CASSYGKGQGLLRAVQETQYF.

This clonotype appeared many times. This chain connects TRBV19 to TRBJ2-1, with 9 nucleotides matching TRBD2. Trimming cost V 5 bases and J 6 bases; bases outside gene matches: 8. This CDR3 has 15 amino acids. Per germline, CDR1 LNHDA and CDR2 SQIVND (reference sequence). The CDR3 region is CASSPRLAAGNEQFF. In DNA, the CDR3 is TGTGCCAGTAGTCCCCGACTAGCGGCGGGCAATGAGCAGTTCTTC. Variable domain in full (rest from reference TRBV19 and TRBJ2-1): DGGITQSPKYLFRKEGQNVTLSCEQNLNHDAMYWYRQDPGQGLRLIYYSQIVNDFQKGDIAEGYSVSREKKESFPLTVTSAQKNPTAFYLCASSPRLAAGNEQFFGPGTRLTVL.

This sequence joins TRBV20-1 and TRBJ2-7; 8 bases are a match to TRBD2. V dropped 3 bases and J dropped 2; count of bases not matched to a gene: 6. The CDR3 has 14 residues. Per the germline V gene, CDR1 is DFQATT and CDR2 is SNEGSKA (reference sequence). CDR3 loop: CSASASGLAYEQYF. The CDR3 bases are TGCAGTGCTAGTGCTTCGGGACTAGCCTACGAGCAGTACTTC.

This clonotype has only one observation. The chain employs TRBV19 and TRBJ1-5; D uncertain. The CDR3 runs 15 residues. Germline V gene data show CDR1 as LNHDA and CDR2 as SQIVND (reference sequence). The V and J ends lost 2 bases and 1 base respectively, with 9 bases between them. CDR3 sequence reads: CASSIWQSSNQPQHF. The CDR3 coding sequence is TGTGCCAGTAGTATATGGCAGTCAAGCAATCAGCCCCAGCATTTT.

This rearrangement joins TRBV15 to TRBJ2-7; tentatively, D is TRBD1 or TRBD2 (5 bases each). This CDR3 region has 14 residues. Trimming stripped 3 bases from V and 7 bases from J, with 16 bases between. Germline loops: CDR1 LNHNV, CDR2 YYDKDF (reference sequence). CDR3 in DNA: TGTGCCACCAGCAGCGGGACCGATTGGTCTGAGCAGTACTTC. Translated, it gives CATSSGTDWSEQYF.

The rearrangement uses TRBV19 and TRBJ1-2, with unresolved D. Trimming left V 3 bases short and J 3 bases short, with 11 bases between. The CDR3 has 14 residues. Germline loops: CDR1 LNHDA, CDR2 SQIVND (reference sequence). CDR3 amino acids: CASSIRVGDYGYTF. DNA for the CDR3: TGTGCCAGTAGTATTCGCGTGGGTGACTATGGCTACACCTTC.

This chain links TRBV2 with TRBJ2-3, with 7 bases that match TRBD2. The J segment lost 11 bases and the V segment lost 5 bases, leaving 10 bases of the junction unmatched. Germline CDR1 reads SNHLY; CDR2 reads FYNNEI. The CDR3 is 13 residues long. The CDR3 sequence: CASSFGGGPQQYF. The CDR3 DNA reads TGTGCCAGCAGTTTCGGCGGGGGACCCCAGCAGTATTTT.

This chain links TRBV10-3 with TRBJ2-7, with D possibly TRBD1 on 5 matching bases. The CDR3 has 13 residues. CDR1 is ENHRY, CDR2 SYGVKD, per germline. The DNA of the CDR3 is TGTCCCACCTTAGGACAAGGCACTTACGAGCAGTACTTC. Residues: CPTLGQGTYEQYF.

The V and J genes are TRBV7-2 and TRBJ1-2; 7 bases align to TRBD1. The CDR3 runs to 16 residues. J was trimmed by 6 bases and V by 1 base; bases with no gene match: 11. Germline-derived CDR1 and CDR2 are SGHTA and FQGNSA. CDR3 bases: TGTGCCAGCAGCTTAGATCGGACAGCAGGGGGACATGGCTACACCTTC. Residues: CASSLDRTAGGHGYTF.

The chain is built from TRBV12-3 or TRBV12-4 and TRBJ1-5, with unresolved D. The CDR3 is made up of 14 amino acids. V shed 5 bases and J shed 2 bases, with 10 bases lying between them. Written as DNA, the CDR3 is TGTGCCAGCAGTCCTGATCGGGGCAATCAGCCCCAGCATTTT. Residues: CASSPDRGNQPQHF.

The rearrangement uses TRBV10-2 and TRBJ1-1; D is unresolved. The V gene lost 7 bases and the J gene lost 7 bases, with 13 bases spanning the gap. This CDR3 contains 12 residues. Germline lookup yields CDR1 WSHSY and CDR2 SAAADI. The CDR3 bases are TGCGCCAGCATGAGAAGGGAGGGTGAAGCTTTCTTT. Translated: CASMRREGEAFF.

In this sample, this clonotype turned up once. The rearrangement uses TRBV12-5 and TRBJ1-6; weak D call: TRBD1 (6 bases). V dropped 0 bases and J dropped 9 bases, with 18 bases sitting between them. This CDR3 comprises 17 residues. Germline loops: CDR1 LGHNT, CDR2 FRNRAP. Written as DNA, the CDR3 is TGTGCTAGTGGTTTGGTACCTACGGGGGCGCAGGGTTCACCCCTCCACTTT. Its protein product is CASGLVPTGAQGSPLHF.

Details on this clonotype: Germline and junction disagree at one end, which may indicate a read error. V usage is TRBV5-5 and J usage is TRBJ2-7; 9 bases align to TRBD2. CDR3 length: 14 amino acids. Germline CDR1 is SGHKS and CDR2 is YYEKEE (reference sequence). The CDR3 loop is CASSLVSGSYEQYF. In DNA, the CDR3 is TGCGCCAGCAGCCTCGTTAGCGGGAGTTACGAGCAGTACTTC.